This T cell receptor beta chain was retrieved from a study of human T cells and chemical hapten exposure. TCRdb itself ran the RACE reads through MiXCR, one entry per CDR3 protein. The sample lists about 190,000 distinct CDR3 sequences, about 25% occurring once. Time point denoted: patch test 3, about 24 weeks after DPC sensitization. Noted treatment: therapeutic diphenylcyclopropenone sensitization with weekly scalp DPC. Alopecia patients deemed DPC-suitable, aged 18 to 70, excluding pregnancy. Per germline, CDR1 MNHEY and CDR2 SMNVEV (reference sequence). This CDR3 contains 14 residues. The V end was cut by 8 bases, the J end by 2 bases, with 13 bases between.

This TCR was recovered from a woman between 35 and 50 years old with alopecia areata. Some clones in this sample may be carry-over from other donors' samples. The genes are TRBV27 and TRBJ2-1; perhaps TRBD2 as D (5 bases). The sample here was whole blood, taken in connection with sensitization to the hapten diphenylcyclopropenone (DPC). The CDR3, as DNA: TGTGCCAGCCCCCCGCGGGCCCCCTACAATGAGCAGTTCTTC. Amino acids: CASPPRAPYNEQFF.